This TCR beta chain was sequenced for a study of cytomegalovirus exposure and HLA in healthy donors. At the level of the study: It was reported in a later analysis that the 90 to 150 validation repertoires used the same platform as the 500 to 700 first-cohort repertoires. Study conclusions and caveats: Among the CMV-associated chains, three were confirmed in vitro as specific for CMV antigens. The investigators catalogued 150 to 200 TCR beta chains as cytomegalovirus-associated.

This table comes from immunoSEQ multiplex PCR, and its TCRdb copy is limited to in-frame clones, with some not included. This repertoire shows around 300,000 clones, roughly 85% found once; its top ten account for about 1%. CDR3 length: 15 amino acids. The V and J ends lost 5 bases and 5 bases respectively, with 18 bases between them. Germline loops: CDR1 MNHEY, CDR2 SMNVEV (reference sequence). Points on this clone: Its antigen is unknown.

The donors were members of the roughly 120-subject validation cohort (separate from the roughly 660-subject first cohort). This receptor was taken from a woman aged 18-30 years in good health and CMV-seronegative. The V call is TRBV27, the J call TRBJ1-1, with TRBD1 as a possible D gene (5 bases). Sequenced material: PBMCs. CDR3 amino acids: CASSPSSPQGTEAFF. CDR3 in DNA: TGTGCCAGCAGTCCCTCGAGCCCCCAGGGTACTGAAGCTTTCTTT.